Presented here are 18 T cell receptor beta chains from one specimen sequenced in a study of cytomegalovirus exposure and HLA in healthy donors. Use of 60 Vbeta and 13 Jbeta primers characterized the PCR. Data came from immunoSEQ multiplex PCR; TCRdb stores just in-frame clones and leaves some out. The table shows a few hundred thousand clones, with around nine tenths occurring only once. Sequenced: PBMCs. These receptors were collected from a girl aged 2-10 years in good health and CMV-seronegative.

The chain couples TRBV10-3 to TRBJ2-5, with 7 positions matching TRBD1. The J call is uncertain, as TRBJ2-7 better fits the DNA end. The CDR3 covers 15 residues. CDR1 and CDR2 (germline): ENHRY, SYGVKD. The CDR3 here is CAISESAGGPHEQYF. DNA for the CDR3: TGTGCCATCAGTGAGTCAGCAGGGGGTCCCCACGAGCAGTACTTC.

The V and J genes are TRBV7-9 and TRBJ2-7; weak D call: TRBD2 (6 bases). The CDR3 loop spans 17 amino acids. Trimming pared 4 bases from V and 2 bases from J, leaving 21 bases between. Germline V gene sequence: CDR1 SEHNR, CDR2 FQNEAQ (reference sequence). The CDR3 nucleotides are TGTGCCAGCAGCTCGGGGGTAAGGTACGATCGGACCTACGAGCAGTACTTC. Translated, it gives CASSSGVRYDRTYEQYF.

CDR3 protein: CASSALAGGPVSYNEQFF. The CDR3 region has the DNA TGTGCCAGCAGTGCCCTAGCGGGGGGGCCGGTATCCTACAATGAGCAGTTCTTC. The chain recombines TRBV6-1 with TRBJ2-1; 12 bases are a match to TRBD2. CDR3 length: 18 residues. Losses at the gene ends were 4 bases for V and 1 base for J; bases not matched to a gene: 8. Germline CDR1 and CDR2: MNHNS and SASEGT.

This clone occurred once. The chain has TRBV29-1 and TRBJ2-7; 9 bases are shared with TRBD2. Trimming removed 3 bases from V and 0 bases from J; junction bases left unmatched: 9. There are 16 residues in the CDR3. Germline V CDR1 and CDR2: SQVTM, ANQGSEA. DNA for the CDR3: TGCAGCGTTGATGCTGGTAGCGGGAGCCGCTCCTACGAGCAGTACTTC. Translation: CSVDAGSGSRSYEQYF.

This clone was seen just once. The V and J genes are TRBV18 and TRBJ2-7; unclear D gene. Germline CDR1 KGHSH, CDR2 LQKENI. The V gene lost 2 bases and the J gene lost 6 bases, with 8 bases spanning the gap. There are 12 residues in the CDR3. CDR3 loop: CASSPAVIEQYF. CDR3 nucleotides: TGTGCCAGCTCACCAGCGGTAATCGAGCAGTACTTC.

V and J are TRBV28 and TRBJ2-5; 7 bases fit TRBD2. Near its end, the DNA agrees better with TRBJ2-7, so the J call may be wrong. CDR1 is MDHEN, CDR2 SYDVKM, per germline. This CDR3 comprises 13 residues. The CDR3 DNA reads as TGTGCCAGCAAGAGCGGGGCGCGCCACGAGCAGTACTTC. It specifies CASKSGARHEQYF.

This clone was observed once. This rearrangement joins TRBV5-1 to TRBJ1-4; 7 bases agree with TRBD1. CDR3 length: 18 amino acids. Germline assignment: CDR1 SGHRS and CDR2 YFSETQ. V was pared by 6 bases and J by 0 bases, with 14 bases of the junction left unmatched. CDR3 loop: CASKIVPGQSATNEKLFF. Here the CDR3 DNA reads TGCGCCAGCAAAATCGTCCCGGGACAGAGTGCAACTAATGAAAAACTGTTTTTT.

The V and J genes are TRBV30 and TRBJ2-6; 8 nucleotides line up with TRBD1. CDR3 length: 18 amino acids. The V segment lost 1 base and the J segment 0 bases; nucleotides outside the gene matches: 8. CDR1 and CDR2 (germline): GTSNPN, SVGIG (reference sequence). Here the CDR3 DNA reads TGTGCCTGGAGTGATGGGGCAGGGGGCCCCTCTGGGGCCAACGTCCTGACTTTC. As protein: CAWSDGAGGPSGANVLTF.

V gene TRBV7-2 combines with J gene TRBJ2-1; 9 bases fit TRBD2. Trimming at V came to 1 base and at J to 5 bases, leaving 3 bases not matched to a gene. Germline V CDR1 and CDR2: SGHTA, FQGNSA. This CDR3 is built from 15 residues. The CDR3 DNA reads TGTGCCAGCAGCTTAGGGGCGGGGGGGCACAATGAGCAGTTCTTC. Protein product: CASSLGAGGHNEQFF.

This clone was seen a single time. V is TRBV7-9 and J is TRBJ2-3; D call uncertain. This CDR3 has 12 residues. CDR1 is SEHNR, CDR2 FQNEAQ, per germline (reference sequence). V dropped 5 bases and J dropped 4 bases, with 7 bases sitting between them. As DNA, the CDR3 is TGTGCCAGCAGCCCCTCAGCAGATACGCAGTATTTT. This sequence encodes CASSPSADTQYF. Based on the CDR3 plus reference TRBV7-9 and TRBJ2-3, the full variable domain is DTGVSQNPRHKITKRGQNVTFRCDPISEHNRLYWYRQTLGQGPEFLTYFQNEAQLEKSRLLSDRFSAERPKGSFSTLEIQRTEQGDSAMYLCASSPSADTQYFGPGTRLTVL.

The chain joins TRBV11-1 to TRBJ1-4, with 8 bases lining up with TRBD1. The CDR3 is made up of 14 amino acids. The germline gives CDR1 SGHAT, CDR2 FQDESV (reference sequence). V was clipped by 5 bases and J by 5 bases; unmatched bases: 4. The CDR3 bases are TGTGCCAGCAGCCCGGGACAGGCGAATGAAAAACTGTTTTTT. This codes for CASSPGQANEKLFF.

This rearrangement joins TRBV7-6 to TRBJ2-3; 9 nucleotides line up with TRBD2. V trimming: 5 bases; J trimming: 1 base; junction bases outside the gene matches: 10. The germline V gene has CDR1 SGHVS and CDR2 FNYEAQ. The CDR3 runs to 17 residues. Here the CDR3 DNA reads TGTGCCAGCAGCACCCACTGGGTAGCGGGAGGCACAGATACGCAGTATTTT. As protein: CASSTHWVAGGTDTQYF. Full variable domain (missing parts from reference TRBV7-6 and TRBJ2-3): GAGVSQSPRYKVTKRGQDVALRCDPISGHVSLYWYRQALGQGPEFLTYFNYEAQQDKSGLPNDRFSAERPEGSISTLTIQRTEQRDSAMYRCASSTHWVAGGTDTQYFGPGTRLTVL.

This clone was seen once. The chain combines TRBV7-6 with TRBJ2-5; no reliable D call. Germline V gene lookup returns CDR1 SGHVS and CDR2 FNYEAQ. The CDR3 contains 14 residues. With 1 base removed from V and 5 bases from J, the gap between germline ends came to 11 bases. CDR3 bases: TGTGCCAGCAGCTTAGGTGGCCAGGCGGAGACCCAGTACTTC. This encodes CASSLGGQAETQYF.

The chain links TRBV7-9 to TRBJ2-7, with 11 bases fitting TRBD2. The CDR3 is made up of 16 amino acids. The germline CDR1 and CDR2 sequences are SEHNR and FQNEAQ (reference sequence). V gave up 5 bases and J gave up 2 bases; unmatched junction bases: 8. This CDR3 reads CASSGPLAGETYEQYF. The CDR3 DNA reads TGTGCCAGCAGCGGACCACTAGCGGGGGAGACCTACGAGCAGTACTTC.

The CDR3 here is CASGPTGVGNTIYF. The CDR3 region has the DNA TGTGCTAGTGGTCCCACAGGGGTTGGAAACACCATATATTTT. The gene calls are TRBV12-5 and TRBJ1-3; 7 nucleotides align to TRBD1. J was trimmed by 3 bases and V by 5 bases; bases with no gene match: 4. The CDR3 consists of 14 residues. Germline lookup yields CDR1 LGHNT and CDR2 FRNRAP.

The gene calls are TRBV19 and TRBJ2-7, with 8 positions matching TRBD2. CDR3 size: 13 residues. V was clipped by 6 bases and J by 2 bases; unmatched bases: 3. Per the germline V gene, CDR1 is LNHDA and CDR2 is SQIVND (reference sequence). The CDR3 spells CASSRGGAYEQYF. The CDR3 bases are TGTGCCAGTAGCCGGGGGGGTGCCTACGAGCAGTACTTC.

In this sample, this clone turned up once. V usage is TRBV2 and J usage is TRBJ2-7; TRBD1 agrees at 9 bases. CDR3 length equals 13 residues. Trimming took 6 bases from V and 5 from J; bases not matched to a gene: 5. Per the germline V gene, CDR1 is SNHLY and CDR2 is FYNNEI. Here the CDR3 reads CASRAGTGNEQYF. The CDR3 DNA reads as TGTGCCAGCAGGGCCGGGACAGGGAACGAGCAGTACTTC.

The chain carries TRBV19 and TRBJ1-1; 7 bases are shared with TRBD1. The V segment lost 4 bases and the J segment 5 bases; nucleotides outside the gene matches: 10. The CDR3 spans 15 residues. CDR1 and CDR2 (germline): LNHDA, SQIVND (reference sequence). The CDR3 sequence: CASSRVSGGSTEAFF. Here the CDR3 DNA reads TGTGCCAGTAGTAGAGTTTCAGGGGGGAGTACTGAAGCTTTCTTT.